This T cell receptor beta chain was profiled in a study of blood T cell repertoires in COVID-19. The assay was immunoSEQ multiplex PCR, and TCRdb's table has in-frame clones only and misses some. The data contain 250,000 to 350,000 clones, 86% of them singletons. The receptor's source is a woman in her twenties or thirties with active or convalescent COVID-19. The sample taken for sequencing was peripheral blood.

This chain's CDR3 is CASSLVGPGGTYEQYF. As DNA, the CDR3 is TGTGCCAGCAGCTTAGTTGGGCCGGGGGGCACCTACGAGCAGTACTTC. This rearrangement joins TRBV7-2 to TRBJ2-7; D may be TRBD2 (7 bases). Germline CDR1 and CDR2: SGHTA and FQGNSA. Trimming cost V 1 base and J 2 bases, with 15 bases left between them. CDR3 length: 16 amino acids.